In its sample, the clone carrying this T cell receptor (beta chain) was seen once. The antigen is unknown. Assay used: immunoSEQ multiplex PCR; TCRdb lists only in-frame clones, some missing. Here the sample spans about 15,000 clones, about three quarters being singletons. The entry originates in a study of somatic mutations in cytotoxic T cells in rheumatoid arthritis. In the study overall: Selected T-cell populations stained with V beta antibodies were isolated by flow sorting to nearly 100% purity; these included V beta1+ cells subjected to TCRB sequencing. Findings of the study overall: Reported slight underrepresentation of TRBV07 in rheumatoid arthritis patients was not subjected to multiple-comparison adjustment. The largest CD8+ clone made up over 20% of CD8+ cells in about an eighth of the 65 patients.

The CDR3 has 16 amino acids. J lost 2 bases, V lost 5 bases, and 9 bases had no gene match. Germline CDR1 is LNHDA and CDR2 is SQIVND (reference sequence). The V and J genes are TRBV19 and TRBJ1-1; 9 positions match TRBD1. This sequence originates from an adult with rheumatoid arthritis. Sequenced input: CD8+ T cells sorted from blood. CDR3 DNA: TGTGCCAGTAGTGGCCTTTCGGGACAGGGAAACACTGAAGCTTTCTTT. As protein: CASSGLSGQGNTEAFF.